The 28 T cell receptor beta chains below come from one sample, sequenced in a study of blood T cell repertoires in COVID-19. Sequencing was performed with immunoSEQ multiplex PCR; in TCRdb, only in-frame clones are kept and a portion is missing. The table records approximately 35,000 clones, 65% to 90% of them present only once. Sequencing used peripheral blood. These TCRs come from a man aged 60-69 years with active COVID-19.

V usage is TRBV7-6 and J usage is TRBJ2-3; the match to TRBD2 covers 14 bases. CDR3 length: 17 amino acids. V gave up 5 bases and J gave up 1 base; unmatched junction bases: 5. Per germline, CDR1 SGHVS and CDR2 FNYEAQ. The CDR3 coding sequence is TGTGCCAGCAGCCCGGGGACTAGCGGGAGTGGCACAGATACGCAGTATTTT. The encoded protein is CASSPGTSGSGTDTQYF.

The chain employs TRBV9 and TRBJ2-7; no firm D call. The CDR3 runs to 15 residues. The V end was cut by 0 bases, the J end by 3 bases, with 13 bases between. The germline V gene encodes CDR1 SGDLS and CDR2 YYNGEE. CDR3 nucleotides: TGTGCCAGCAGCGTAGGGCCACAGCCCCACTACGAGCAGTACTTC. Its protein product is CASSVGPQPHYEQYF.

The CDR3 DNA is TGCAGCGTTTTTGGACTAGCGGGAGGGCCGCGCTATGAGCAGTTCTTC. This sequence encodes CSVFGLAGGPRYEQFF. V usage is TRBV29-1 and J usage is TRBJ2-1; 15 bases align to TRBD2. This CDR3 has 16 residues. Germline lookup yields CDR1 SQVTM and CDR2 ANQGSEA. V lost 5 bases and J lost 8; bases outside the gene matches: 10.

The rearrangement uses TRBV9 and TRBJ2-7; 7 bases agree with TRBD2. This CDR3 comprises 14 residues. The V segment lost 0 bases and the J segment 7 bases; nucleotides outside the gene matches: 7. Germline V gene lookup returns CDR1 SGDLS and CDR2 YYNGEE. This CDR3 is CASSVGASSGEQYF. The CDR3 coding sequence is TGTGCCAGCAGCGTAGGGGCTAGTAGCGGGGAGCAGTACTTC.

The chain is built from TRBV6-5 and TRBJ1-3, with D tentatively TRBD1 (5 bases). The germline CDR1 and CDR2 sequences are MNHEY and SVGAGI. The CDR3 has 13 residues. Trimming took off 6 bases at V and 3 bases at J, with 9 bases between the two ends. The CDR3 protein is CASSLRVGNTIYF. Written as DNA, the CDR3 is TGTGCCAGCAGCCTCAGGGTTGGAAACACCATATATTTT.

The genes are TRBV7-8 and TRBJ2-5; 7 bases are a match to TRBD1. V lost 5 bases to trimming and J lost 2 bases; unmatched junction nucleotides: 11. The CDR3 has 16 residues. CDR1 and CDR2 from the germline V gene are SGHVS and FQNEAQ. The CDR3 nucleotides are TGTGCCAGCAGCGCTTCAGGGGGAAGGGGGCAAGAGACCCAGTACTTC. This gives the protein CASSASGGRGQETQYF.

The V call is TRBV18, the J call TRBJ2-7, with 12 positions matching TRBD2. Germline CDR1 KGHSH, CDR2 LQKENI. The CDR3 consists of 15 residues. With 5 bases clipped from V and 2 bases from J, the junction kept 4 bases outside the gene matches. Written as DNA, the CDR3 is TGTGCCAGCTCAAACGGACTAGCGGGAACCTACGAGCAGTACGTC. Translating gives CASSNGLAGTYEQYV.

V usage is TRBV6-5 and J usage is TRBJ2-3; 7 nucleotides match TRBD2. This CDR3 spans 15 amino acids. Germline loops: CDR1 MNHEY, CDR2 SVGAGI. With 6 bases clipped from V and 1 base from J, the junction kept 7 bases outside the gene matches. The CDR3 sequence is CASRLAGAGTDTQYF. The CDR3 bases are TGTGCCAGCAGGCTCGCGGGAGCAGGCACAGATACGCAGTATTTT.

This clone was seen only a few times. In nucleotides, the CDR3 is TGTGCCAGCAACGGGACACCCAATAGCAATCAGCCCCAGCATTTT. It encodes CASNGTPNSNQPQHF. V usage is TRBV28 and J usage is TRBJ1-5; tentative D call: TRBD1 (6 bases). The ends were cut back, 7 bases at V and 0 bases at J, with 13 bases in the middle. Germline assignment: CDR1 MDHEN and CDR2 SYDVKM. The CDR3 is made up of 15 amino acids.

This clone was observed a handful of times. The chain recombines TRBV18 with TRBJ2-1; no clear D. With 2 bases removed from V and 4 bases from J, the gap between germline ends came to 6 bases. The CDR3 is 13 amino acids. CDR1 and CDR2 from the germline V gene are KGHSH and LQKENI. As DNA, the CDR3 is TGTGCCAGCTCACCAGTGAGGTACAATGAGCAGTTCTTC. Its translation: CASSPVRYNEQFF.

CDR3 coding DNA: TGTGCCAGCAGCCAACGTGGACTAGCGGGAGGGGGGCAAGAGACCCAGTACTTC. It codes for CASSQRGLAGGGQETQYF. The genes are TRBV4-2 and TRBJ2-5; TRBD2 matches 15 bases. Germline V CDR1 and CDR2: LGHNA, YNFKEQ. Losses at the gene ends were 2 bases for V and 2 bases for J; bases not matched to a gene: 6. CDR3 size: 18 residues.

V is TRBV18 and J is TRBJ1-1; 7 nucleotides align to TRBD1. The trim removed 3 bases at V and 0 bases at J, leaving 7 bases unmatched. CDR3 length: 16 residues. Germline-derived CDR1 and CDR2 are KGHSH and LQKENI. This CDR3 reads CASSPTPDRMNTEAFF. CDR3 nucleotides: TGTGCCAGCTCACCTACCCCGGACAGGATGAACACTGAAGCTTTCTTT.

V and J are TRBV7-3 and TRBJ1-1; the D gene is possibly TRBD1 (6 bases). Per germline, CDR1 SGHTA and CDR2 FQGTGA. Trimming took off 1 base at V and 4 bases at J, with 13 bases between the two ends. There are 15 residues in the CDR3. CDR3 DNA: TGTGCCAGCAGCTTAATGGGGGCAGGGTCCACTGAAGCTTTCTTT. Translation gives CASSLMGAGSTEAFF.

This clone was seen a single time. J is TRBJ1-3 and V is TRBV7-6; D not certain. V gave up 5 bases and J gave up 0 bases, with 14 bases separating them. Germline loops: CDR1 SGHVS, CDR2 FNYEAQ. The CDR3 runs 16 residues. The CDR3 loop is CASSRGSSYSGNTIYF. CDR3 coding DNA: TGTGCCAGCAGCCGAGGCTCGTCGTACTCTGGAAACACCATATATTTT. Full variable domain (rest looked up from reference TRBV7-6 and TRBJ1-3): GAGVSQSPRYKVTKRGQDVALRCDPISGHVSLYWYRQALGQGPEFLTYFNYEAQQDKSGLPNDRFSAERPEGSISTLTIQRTEQRDSAMYRCASSRGSSYSGNTIYFGEGSWLTVV.

This chain links TRBV3-1 (or the pseudogene TRBV3-2) with TRBJ1-4; D gene uncertain. V lost 1 base to trimming and J lost 4 bases, with 13 bases between them. The CDR3 length is 16 residues. Germline CDR1 LGHDT, CDR2 YNNKEL (reference sequence). The CDR3, as DNA: TGTGCCAGCAGCCAAGGGTCGGGGTCTCATAATGAAAAACTGTTTTTT. As protein: CASSQGSGSHNEKLFF.

The CDR3 loop reads CASRGASGSLRGNTDTQYF. For the CDR3, the DNA is TGCGCCAGCAGGGGAGCTAGCGGGAGTCTTCGGGGGAACACAGATACGCAGTATTTT. This chain joins TRBV5-1 and TRBJ2-3; TRBD2 matches 10 bases. The germline gives CDR1 SGHRS, CDR2 YFSETQ. This CDR3 has 19 amino acids. Trimming removed 5 bases from V and 2 bases from J; junction bases left unmatched: 17.

The V gene is TRBV28, the J gene TRBJ1-2, with D perhaps TRBD1 (5 bases). Trimming took 5 bases from V and 0 from J, leaving 13 bases between them. This CDR3 has 15 residues. Germline assignment: CDR1 MDHEN and CDR2 SYDVKM. The CDR3 loop reads CASSEEGTSNYGYTF. CDR3 nucleotides: TGTGCCAGCAGTGAGGAGGGGACCTCTAACTATGGCTACACCTTC.

The rearrangement joins TRBV6-6 to TRBJ1-5; D remains unclear. V was trimmed by 10 bases and J by 4 bases, leaving 11 bases between them. The CDR3 covers 12 residues. The V gene's germline CDR1 is MNHNY and CDR2 SVGAGI (reference sequence). The CDR3 bases are TGTGCCACCTTGGCGGGGAATCAGCCCCAGCATTTT. Translated: CATLAGNQPQHF.

CDR3 nucleotides: TGTGCCACCAGCAGAGCGGGACTAGCTAAAAACAATGAGCAGTTCTTC. Its translation is CATSRAGLAKNNEQFF. The rearrangement uses TRBV15 and TRBJ2-1; TRBD2 agrees at 9 bases. The trim removed 1 base at V and 5 bases at J, leaving 6 bases unmatched. Germline CDR1 LNHNV, CDR2 YYDKDF (reference sequence). This CDR3 spans 16 amino acids.

This clone was seen once. The chain couples TRBV7-2 to TRBJ1-4; TRBD1 agrees at 9 bases. The CDR3 extends over 15 amino acids. The V gene's germline CDR1 is SGHTA and CDR2 FQGNSA. V trimming: 5 bases; J trimming: 5 bases; junction bases outside the gene matches: 6. CDR3 in amino acids: CASSTNRGLNEKLFF. The CDR3 coding sequence is TGTGCCAGCAGCACCAACAGGGGGCTGAATGAAAAACTGTTTTTT.

V is TRBV18 and J is TRBJ1-4, with D tentatively TRBD1 (5 bases). CDR1 is KGHSH and CDR2 is LQKENI in the germline V gene. The CDR3 runs to 16 residues. V gave up 3 bases and J gave up 0 bases, with 11 bases separating them. The CDR3 DNA reads TGTGCCAGCTCACCTTTCAGGGATACAACTAATGAAAAACTGTTTTTT. Its translation: CASSPFRDTTNEKLFF.

The chain is built from TRBV7-9 and TRBJ2-5; 12 positions match TRBD2. This CDR3 spans 13 amino acids. The germline CDR1 and CDR2 sequences are SEHNR and FQNEAQ (reference sequence). V lost 8 bases, J lost 5 bases, and 3 bases stayed unmatched. The chain's CDR3 is CASGLAGGETQYF. The CDR3 nucleotides read TGTGCCAGCGGGCTAGCGGGAGGGGAGACCCAGTACTTC.

The V call is TRBV18, the J call TRBJ2-2; TRBD2 is a possible D gene (5 bases). Trimming pared 6 bases from V and 3 bases from J, leaving 5 bases between. Per germline, CDR1 KGHSH and CDR2 LQKENI. This CDR3 is 12 amino acids long. The CDR3 region has the DNA TGTGCCAGCTCCGGGGACACCGGGGAGCTGTTTTTT. Translating gives CASSGDTGELFF.

The J gene is TRBJ2-7, the V gene TRBV2; 10 positions agree with TRBD2. CDR1 is SNHLY and CDR2 is FYNNEI in the germline V gene. This CDR3 has 18 amino acids. J gave up 0 bases and V 7 bases, and 15 bases lay outside the gene matches. CDR3 in amino acids: CASKRGLATTWASYEQYV. The CDR3 coding sequence is TGTGCCAGCAAGCGGGGACTAGCGACAACCTGGGCCTCCTACGAGCAGTACGTC.

This chain uses TRBV9 with TRBJ1-1, with D perhaps matching TRBD1 (5 bases). The CDR3 totals 16 residues. CDR1 SGDLS and CDR2 YYNGEE come from the germline V gene. The V gene lost 4 bases and the J gene lost 0 bases, with 16 bases spanning the gap. The CDR3 spells CASSPRTTVMNTEAFF. In nucleotides, the CDR3 is TGTGCCAGCAGCCCCAGAACGACAGTTATGAACACTGAAGCTTTCTTT.

This CDR3 is CASSRGDTQYF. CDR3 in DNA: TGCGCCAGCAGCCGCGGAGATACGCAGTATTTT. This chain links TRBV5-1 with TRBJ2-3; D ambiguous. V lost 4 bases to trimming and J lost 5 bases, with 5 bases between them. Germline V gene data show CDR1 as SGHRS and CDR2 as YFSETQ. The CDR3 spans 11 residues.

The rearrangement joins TRBV19 to TRBJ2-3; 11 nucleotides line up with TRBD2. Trimming at V came to 4 bases and at J to 3 bases, leaving 6 bases not matched to a gene. The CDR3 runs 16 residues. The germline V gene encodes CDR1 LNHDA and CDR2 SQIVND (reference sequence). The CDR3 nucleotides read TGTGCCAGTAGTACAATAGCGGGAGGGGGAACAGATACGCAGTATTTT. Protein: CASSTIAGGGTDTQYF.

This clone was detected only once. DNA for the CDR3: TGTGCCAGCAGCTTGGCCACAGGGGGCCTAGGGGGCTACACCTTC. It is translated as CASSLATGGLGGYTF. The V gene is TRBV5-4, the J gene TRBJ1-2; 9 bases are a match to TRBD1. The V segment lost 0 bases and the J segment 8 bases; nucleotides outside the gene matches: 8. Germline V gene sequence: CDR1 SGHNT, CDR2 YYREEE (reference sequence). The CDR3 is 15 residues long.